This T cell receptor beta chain is from a study of T cells in Graves' hyperthyroidism and ophthalmopathy. CDR1 is SNHLY and CDR2 is FYNNEI in the germline V gene. V dropped 11 bases and J dropped 2 bases, with 16 bases sitting between them. The CDR3 is made up of 14 amino acids. Researchers barred patients who had uncontrolled infection, other autoimmune disease, pregnancy or lactation. TCR beta CDR3 region amplification was performed from RNA transcripts. First-round RT-PCR of the TCR CDR3 relied on the HTBI primer set. From the multiplex PCR reads, TCRdb called clonotypes with MiXCR, one entry per CDR3 protein. The sample lists about 400,000 distinct CDR3 sequences, about an eighth occurring once.

Sequenced material: blood. This sequence was found in a man aged 50-59 years with Graves' ophthalmopathy. This chain uses TRBV2 with TRBJ1-3, with a possible D match to TRBD1 (6 bases). CDR3 bases: TGTGCCCCCAAACAGGGTGGCGCTGGAAACACCATATATTTT. This encodes CAPKQGGAGNTIYF.